The T cell receptor beta chain described here comes from a study of shared clonotypes between healthy human individuals. This CDR3 comprises 11 residues. V was shortened by 5 bases and J by 7 bases, with 9 bases between the two germline ends. Germline V gene sequence: CDR1 WNHNN, CDR2 SYGVQD (reference sequence). Profiling relied on immunoSEQ multiplex PCR, and the TCRdb table lists in-frame clones only, not all of them. Of about 700,000 clones in the sample, under 80% were seen once. This clone was detected a few times. Sequenced input: memory CD4+ T cells sorted from blood. Sample subset: CD45RA-negative fraction. This TCR came from a woman aged 25 to 39 in good health. The V and J genes are TRBV10-1 and TRBJ2-7; the D is unclear. CDR3 loop: CASSSGGEQYF. The CDR3 region has the DNA TGCGCCAGCAGTTCCGGTGGAGAGCAGTACTTC.